The 22 T cell receptor beta chains in this list originate from one sample, sequenced in a study of graft-versus-host responses after intestinal transplantation. Lymphocytes (intraepithelial and lamina propria) were released by processing the graft tissue. Sequencing was performed with immunoSEQ multiplex PCR; in TCRdb, only in-frame clones are kept and a portion is missing. The table lists approximately 17,000 clones, approximately 83% of them singletons. The starting material was ileum tissue, obtained about 600 days after intestinal transplantation. These receptors all come from a human patient who received an intestinal transplant, so some T cells may come from the graft donor.

DNA of the CDR3: TGTGCCAGCAGTTTGAGTCGTGCGCGGGGGGCCCGCACAGATACGCAGTATTTT. Translation gives CASSLSRARGARTDTQYF. The rearrangement uses TRBV28 and TRBJ2-3; 8 bases map to TRBD2. V shed 3 bases and J 1 base; nucleotides not matched to a gene: 12. Germline V CDR1 and CDR2: MDHEN, SYDVKM. The CDR3 consists of 18 residues.

This clone was detected once. CDR3 residues: CASSFSGAAEAFF. The CDR3, as DNA: TGTGCCAGCAGCTTCTCAGGGGCGGCTGAAGCTTTCTTT. This rearrangement joins TRBV11-1 to TRBJ1-1; D might be TRBD1 (6 bases). This CDR3 is 13 amino acids long. The ends were cut back, 3 bases at V and 6 bases at J, with 11 bases in the middle. Germline assignment: CDR1 SGHAT and CDR2 FQDESV (reference sequence).

The chain combines TRBV14 with TRBJ2-3; unclear D gene. Trimming cost V 4 bases and J 2 bases, with 7 bases left between them. CDR1 and CDR2 (germline): SGHDN, FVKESK. The CDR3 covers 13 residues. The CDR3 nucleotides read TGTGCCAGCAGCCGGATCCTCACAGATACGCAGTATTTT. As protein: CASSRILTDTQYF.

This clone showed up just a few times. V is TRBV7-9 and J is TRBJ2-2; 7 positions agree with TRBD2. CDR1 and CDR2 (germline): SEHNR, FQNEAQ (reference sequence). This CDR3 is built from 15 residues. Germline trimming cut 4 bases from V and 1 base from J; bases unmatched to any gene: 3. Here the CDR3 reads CASSSPSGNTGELFF. CDR3 coding DNA: TGTGCCAGCAGCTCTCCTAGCGGGAACACCGGGGAGCTGTTTTTT.

V gene TRBV9 combines with J gene TRBJ2-3, with a tentative D call TRBD2 (6 bases). With 0 bases removed from V and 2 bases from J, the gap between germline ends came to 13 bases. The CDR3 has 16 residues. Looked up from germline, CDR1 is SGDLS and CDR2 is YYNGEE. Here the CDR3 reads CASSVEGLTPTDTQYF. The CDR3 coding sequence is TGTGCCAGCAGCGTAGAGGGACTCACCCCCACAGATACGCAGTATTTT. The full variable domain, its missing parts supplied by reference TRBV9 and TRBJ2-3, is DSGVTQTPKHLITATGQRVTLRCSPRSGDLSVYWYQQSLDQGLQFLIQYYNGEERAKGNILERFSAQQFPDLHSELNLSSLELGDSALYFCASSVEGLTPTDTQYFGPGTRLTVL.

This chain joins TRBV7-9 and TRBJ2-7; maybe TRBD1 (5 bases). Germline-derived CDR1 and CDR2 are SEHNR and FQNEAQ (reference sequence). The CDR3 spans 16 residues. With 4 bases removed from V and 5 bases from J, the gap between germline ends came to 21 bases. The CDR3 loop reads CASSSSAGLRGDEQYF. CDR3 DNA: TGTGCCAGCAGCTCAAGCGCAGGGTTAAGGGGCGACGAGCAGTACTTC.

This clone was observed once. The V and J genes are TRBV18 and TRBJ1-2; tentative D call: TRBD1 (5 bases). Germline values: CDR1 KGHSH, CDR2 LQKENI. V shed 1 base and J shed 5 bases, with 20 bases lying between them. There are 17 residues in the CDR3. CDR3 bases: TGTGCCAGCTCACCACAGGTCGCTACAGGTGGATGGTATGGCTACACCTTC. Translating it yields CASSPQVATGGWYGYTF.

A few counts support this clone. The genes are TRBV18 and TRBJ1-3, with D possibly TRBD1 on 6 matching bases. This CDR3 comprises 17 residues. CDR1 is KGHSH, CDR2 LQKENI, per germline. The germline V and J ends were trimmed by 3 bases and 0 bases, with 15 bases remaining between them. The CDR3 region is CASSPWTETISGNTIYF. CDR3 in DNA: TGTGCCAGCTCACCGTGGACAGAAACCATCTCTGGAAACACCATATATTTT.

The CDR3 loop is CASRLSGNSYNEQFF. The CDR3 DNA reads as TGTGCCAGCAGGCTCAGCGGGAACTCCTACAATGAGCAGTTCTTC. The chain combines TRBV5-6 with TRBJ2-1; 7 bases are shared with TRBD2. Germline V gene sequence: CDR1 SGHDT, CDR2 YYEEEE. The CDR3 runs to 15 residues. V shed 5 bases, J shed 0 bases, and the junction held 5 bases outside the gene matches.

The chain joins TRBV14 to TRBJ2-1; 8 bases match TRBD2. The CDR3 contains 15 residues. Germline V gene lookup returns CDR1 SGHDN and CDR2 FVKESK. The V and J ends lost 4 bases and 4 bases, in that order; junction bases with no gene match: 6. The CDR3 loop reads CASSLFGGAYNEQFF. The CDR3 nucleotides read TGTGCCAGCAGCCTCTTCGGGGGGGCTTACAATGAGCAGTTCTTC.

This chain links TRBV7-2 with TRBJ1-1; TRBD1 aligns across 7 bases. Germline V gene lookup returns CDR1 SGHTA and CDR2 FQGNSA. The CDR3 contains 15 residues. The trim removed 5 bases at V and 4 bases at J, leaving 10 bases unmatched. In nucleotides, the CDR3 is TGTGCCAGCAGCCCCCAGACAGGGATGGGCACTGAAGCTTTCTTT. Amino acids: CASSPQTGMGTEAFF.

The V gene is TRBV5-1, the J gene TRBJ2-7, with TRBD1 matching over 7 bases. Looked up from germline, CDR1 is SGHRS and CDR2 is YFSETQ. After removal of 2 bases from V and 3 bases from J, the junction contained 11 bases not matched to a gene. The length of the CDR3 is 16 residues. In DNA form, the CDR3 reads TGCGCCAGCAGCTTTGAGGTTGACAGGGTCCTCTACGAGCAGTACTTC. It translates to CASSFEVDRVLYEQYF.

This clone was recorded once. The chain is built from TRBV5-4 and TRBJ2-5, with 7 positions matching TRBD2. CDR1 and CDR2 from the germline V gene are SGHNT and YYREEE (reference sequence). Trimming took 4 bases from V and 0 from J; bases not matched to a gene: 3. There are 14 residues in the CDR3. CDR3 residues: CASSRGTNQETQYF. In DNA, the CDR3 is TGTGCCAGCAGCCGGGGGACTAACCAAGAGACCCAGTACTTC.

CDR3 DNA sequence: TGTGCCATCAGAGGACAAGCTCCCTCCTACGAGCAGTACTTC. Translated: CAIRGQAPSYEQYF. The genes are TRBV10-3 and TRBJ2-7, with D possibly being TRBD1 (5 bases). This CDR3 contains 14 residues. V lost 6 bases to trimming and J lost 0 bases, with 12 bases between them. Germline values: CDR1 ENHRY, CDR2 SYGVKD.

This clone was seen more than once but under ten times. The chain links TRBV7-8 to TRBJ1-2; D unclear. This CDR3 spans 15 amino acids. Germline-derived CDR1 and CDR2 are SGHVS and FQNEAQ. V lost 0 bases to trimming and J lost 4 bases, with 12 bases between them. The CDR3 loop reads CASSLAAGSTYGYTF. CDR3 in DNA: TGTGCCAGCAGCTTAGCGGCAGGATCTACCTATGGCTACACCTTC.

This chain uses TRBV6-5 with TRBJ2-7; no clear D. The CDR3 has 14 amino acids. From germline, CDR1 is MNHEY and CDR2 SVGAGI. V was clipped by 0 bases and J by 0 bases, with 6 bases between them. The DNA for the CDR3 is TGTGCCAGCAGTTACTCTTACAACTCCTACGAGCAGTACTTC. Its protein product is CASSYSYNSYEQYF.

The chain couples TRBV7-2 to TRBJ2-3; possible D gene TRBD2, 6 bases. Germline assignment: CDR1 SGHTA and CDR2 FQGNSA. V was trimmed by 5 bases and J by 5 bases, leaving 14 bases between them. This CDR3 has 14 residues. The CDR3, as DNA: TGTGCCAGCAGCCCGCGGCGGGGAGGAGATACGCAGTATTTT. This translates into CASSPRRGGDTQYF.

This clone was detected once. The DNA of the CDR3 is TGCGCCAGCAGCTCCGGAGACTCTAACTATGGCTACACCTTC. Its protein is CASSSGDSNYGYTF. The J gene is TRBJ1-2, the V gene TRBV5-1; D call uncertain. From germline, CDR1 is SGHRS and CDR2 YFSETQ. Trimming removed 3 bases from V and 0 bases from J, with 9 bases in between. CDR3 length: 14 amino acids.

Concerning this clone: The junction and the germline gene differ at one end; a read error may be behind it. The identical CDR3 is also encoded by other nucleotide sequences in the sample. This chain links TRBV6-5 with TRBJ1-2, with 9 bases that match TRBD1. The germline gives CDR1 MNHEY, CDR2 SVGAGI. This CDR3 comprises 12 residues. The CDR3 reads CASGQGSYGYTF. CDR3 coding DNA: TGCGCCAGCGGACAGGGGAGCTATGGCTACACCTTC.

This chain connects TRBV20-1 to TRBJ1-2, with D maybe TRBD1 (6 bases). The CDR3 has 11 amino acids. CDR1 is DFQATT, CDR2 SNEGSKA, per germline (reference sequence). The V and J ends lost 5 bases and 7 bases respectively, with 11 bases between them. CDR3 sequence reads: CSAVYRVGYTF. Written as DNA, the CDR3 is TGCAGTGCTGTTTACAGGGTTGGCTACACCTTC.

The V and J genes are TRBV18 and TRBJ2-1; unclear D gene. V lost 5 bases, J lost 1 base, and 9 bases lay in between. The germline V gene encodes CDR1 KGHSH and CDR2 LQKENI. The CDR3 is made up of 14 amino acids. CDR3 in amino acids: CASSGWLSYNEQFF. CDR3 bases: TGTGCCAGCTCAGGGTGGTTGTCCTACAATGAGCAGTTCTTC.

The gene calls are TRBV7-2 and TRBJ2-7; D gene uncertain. Germline V gene lookup returns CDR1 SGHTA and CDR2 FQGNSA. V was clipped by 5 bases and J by 0 bases, with 11 bases between them. This CDR3 is 14 amino acids long. The CDR3 nucleotides are TGTGCCAGCAGCCCACGACCAGACTCCTACGAGCAGTACTTC. This gives the protein CASSPRPDSYEQYF.